This T cell receptor (beta chain) was sequenced for a study of blood T cell repertoires in COVID-19. Study in general: T cells, B-cell-depleted T cells, or PBMCs provided the cDNA or gDNA that served as material.

Germline CDR1 SGHTS, CDR2 YDEGEE. V dropped 4 bases and J dropped 3; count of bases not matched to a gene: 9. The CDR3 totals 16 residues. This clone was observed a single time. Original processing methods: Amplification with reference gene primers provided the estimates of nucleated cell counts. Profiling relied on immunoSEQ multiplex PCR, and the TCRdb table lists in-frame clones only, not all of them. From that table come the V and J calls and clone size; the DNA was used to work out D and trimming. The sample has 490,000 or so clones, roughly 90% seen once. This clonotype was sampled from a woman aged 40 to 49 who had recovered from COVID-19. The chain joins TRBV5-8 to TRBJ1-5; 8 bases match TRBD1. The sample consisted of PBMCs or T cells enriched from blood (not recorded which). CDR3 in DNA: TGTGCCAGCAGCCGGGGACAGGCAGGGCCCAATCAGCCCCAGCATTTT. Amino acids: CASSRGQAGPNQPQHF.